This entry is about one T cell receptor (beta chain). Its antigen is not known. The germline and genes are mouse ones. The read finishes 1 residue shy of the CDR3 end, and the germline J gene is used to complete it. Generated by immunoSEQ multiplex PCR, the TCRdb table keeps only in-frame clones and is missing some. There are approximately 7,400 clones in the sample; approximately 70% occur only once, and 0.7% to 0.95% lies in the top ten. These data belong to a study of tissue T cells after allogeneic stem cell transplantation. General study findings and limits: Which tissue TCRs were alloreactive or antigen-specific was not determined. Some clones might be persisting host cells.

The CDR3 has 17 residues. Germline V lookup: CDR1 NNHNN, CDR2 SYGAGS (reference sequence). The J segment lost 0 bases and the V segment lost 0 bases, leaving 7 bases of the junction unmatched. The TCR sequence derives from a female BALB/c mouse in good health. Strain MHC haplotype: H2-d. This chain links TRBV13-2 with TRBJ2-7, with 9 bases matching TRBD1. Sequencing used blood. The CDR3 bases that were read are TGTGCCAGCGGTGATGCTCTTGGGACAGGGAGCTCCTATGAACAGTAC. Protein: CASGDALGTGSSYEQY. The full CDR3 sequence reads CASGDALGTGSSYEQYF.